This T cell receptor beta chain was observed in a study of memory CD4+ T cells and cytomegalovirus serostatus. Study results and limitations: Each of 60 to 80 CMV-associated TCRbeta sequences occurred in one to five individuals.

The sort gate was single viable CD3+CD4+CD8-CD45RO+ cells for memory CD4+ T cells. For this clone: Its antigen is unidentified.

As processed by the authors: Out-of-frame sequences were removed, leaving about 2,300,000 distinct TCRbeta sequences. This table comes from immunoSEQ multiplex PCR, and its TCRdb copy is limited to in-frame clones, with some not included. The DNA was the basis for D and trimming; V, J and clone size are from that table. The sample holds 52,000 or so clones, around 78% seen once. The J segment lost 7 bases and the V segment lost 5 bases, leaving 4 bases of the junction unmatched. Germline V gives CDR1 MNHEY, CDR2 SVGAGI. This CDR3 is built from 14 residues. The sample consisted of memory CD4+ T cells from blood. This sequence joins TRBV6-5 and TRBJ1-3; 11 bases line up with TRBD1. This TCR derives from an adult in good health and CMV-seronegative. This chain's CDR3 is CASSRTGGENTIYF. In nucleotides, the CDR3 is TGTGCCAGCAGTAGGACAGGGGGCGAGAACACCATATATTTT.